These T cell receptor beta chains were read from a single sample in a study of T cell clonotyping in hematopoietic cell transplantation. TCRdb keeps only in-frame clones here, not all; method: immunoSEQ multiplex PCR. The profile shows approximately 75,000 clones, roughly 93% of them singletons. The sequencing input was peripheral blood mononuclear cells. The receptors originated from a man between 45 and 60 years old in good health. Some clones in this sample may be carry-over from other donors' samples. CDR3s include the opening cysteine and the closing phenylalanine or tryptophan. The D gene is left open where the match is weak. Clone size, where shown, is once, few, many, or a class for clones that have expanded.

v_call: TRBV11-2; clone_size: .; j_call: TRBJ1-5; d_call: TRBD1; cdr3_nt: TGTGCCAGCAGCTTAGGTAAGGGGGCGATTAACCAGCCCCAGCATTTT; cdr3_aa: CASSLGKGAINQPQHF
v_call: TRBV28; clone_size: .; j_call: TRBJ1-2; d_call: .; cdr3_nt: TGTGCCAGCACTAGCCCGGGGGATAGAAACTATGGCTACACCTTC; cdr3_aa: CASTSPGDRNYGYTF
v_call: TRBV29-1; clone_size: few; j_call: TRBJ2-1; d_call: TRBD1; cdr3_nt: TGCAGCGGGGGACAGGGGCAACGCAATGAGCAGTTCTTC; cdr3_aa: CSGGQGQRNEQFF
v_call: TRBV11-2; clone_size: once; j_call: TRBJ2-7; d_call: TRBD1; cdr3_nt: TGTGCCAGCAGCTTGGGTACCGGACAGGGCTACGAGCAGTACTTC; cdr3_aa: CASSLGTGQGYEQYF
v_call: TRBV19; clone_size: few; j_call: TRBJ1-1; d_call: .; cdr3_nt: TGTGCCAGTAGTATACCGGGTTCTGAAGCTTTCTTT; cdr3_aa: CASSIPGSEAFF
v_call: TRBV19; clone_size: .; j_call: TRBJ1-1; d_call: .; cdr3_nt: TGTGCCAGTAGCCCCCAGGGAACTGAAGCTTTCTTT; cdr3_aa: CASSPQGTEAFF
v_call: TRBV5-4; clone_size: .; j_call: TRBJ1-4; d_call: TRBD1; cdr3_nt: TGTGCCAGCAGCTGGACAGGGGTTGATGAAAAACTGTTTTTT; cdr3_aa: CASSWTGVDEKLFF
v_call: TRBV7-2; clone_size: .; j_call: TRBJ2-1; d_call: .; cdr3_nt: TGTGCCAGCAGCTTTATGGTATATGAGCAGTTCTTC; cdr3_aa: CASSFMVYEQFF
v_call: TRBV7-9; clone_size: .; j_call: TRBJ2-6; d_call: .; cdr3_nt: TGTGCCAGCAGCTTGAACTCTGGGGCCAACGTCCTGACTTTC; cdr3_aa: CASSLNSGANVLTF
v_call: TRBV10-3; clone_size: once; j_call: TRBJ2-3; d_call: .; cdr3_nt: TGTGCCATCGGGGGCCCGGGGGCGCAGTATTTT; cdr3_aa: CAIGGPGAQYF
v_call: TRBV5-1; clone_size: .; j_call: TRBJ1-5; d_call: TRBD1; cdr3_nt: TGCGCCAGCAGCTTGGAGGGGGCGCGGGACCAGCCCCAGCATTTT; cdr3_aa: CASSLEGARDQPQHF
v_call: TRBV4-2; clone_size: .; j_call: TRBJ2-1; d_call: .; cdr3_nt: TGTGCCAGCAGCCAAGAGACAGGGACGGGGGACAATGAGCAGTTCTTC; cdr3_aa: CASSQETGTGDNEQFF
v_call: TRBV10-3; clone_size: .; j_call: TRBJ1-2; d_call: .; cdr3_nt: TGTGCCATCAGTGGCCTTAGTGACAGGACGAATAACTATGGCTACACCTTC; cdr3_aa: CAISGLSDRTNNYGYTF
v_call: TRBV6-1; clone_size: .; j_call: TRBJ1-2; d_call: .; cdr3_nt: TGTGCCAGCAGTGAATCCCGAGGCCGAGGCTATGGCTACACCTTC; cdr3_aa: CASSESRGRGYGYTF
v_call: TRBV7-8; clone_size: once; j_call: TRBJ2-7; d_call: .; cdr3_nt: TGTGCCAGCAGCTGGCACCAGAGCTCCTACGAGCAGTACTTC; cdr3_aa: CASSWHQSSYEQYF
v_call: TRBV4-2; clone_size: once; j_call: TRBJ2-7; d_call: .; cdr3_nt: TGTGCCAGCAGCCAAGATGGGCTCTCCCGCTACGAGCAGTACTTC; cdr3_aa: CASSQDGLSRYEQYF